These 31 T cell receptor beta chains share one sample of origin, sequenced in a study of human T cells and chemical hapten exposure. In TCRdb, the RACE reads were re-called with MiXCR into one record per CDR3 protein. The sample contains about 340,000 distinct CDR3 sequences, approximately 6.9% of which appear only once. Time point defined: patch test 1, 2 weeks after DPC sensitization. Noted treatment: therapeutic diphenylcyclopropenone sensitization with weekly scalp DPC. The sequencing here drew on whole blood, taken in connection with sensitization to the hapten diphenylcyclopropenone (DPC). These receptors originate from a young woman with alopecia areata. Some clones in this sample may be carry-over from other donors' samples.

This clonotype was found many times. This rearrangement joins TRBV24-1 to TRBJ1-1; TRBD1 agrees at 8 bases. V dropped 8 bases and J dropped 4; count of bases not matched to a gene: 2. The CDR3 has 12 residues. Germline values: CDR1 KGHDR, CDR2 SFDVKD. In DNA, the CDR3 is TGTGCCACCACAGGGGGCGGCACTGAAGCTTTCTTT. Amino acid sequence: CATTGGGTEAFF.

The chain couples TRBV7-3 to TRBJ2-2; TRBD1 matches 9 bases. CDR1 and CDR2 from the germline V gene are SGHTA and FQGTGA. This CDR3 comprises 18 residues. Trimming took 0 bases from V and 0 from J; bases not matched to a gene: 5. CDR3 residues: CASSLTQGQGTNTGELFF. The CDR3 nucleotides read TGTGCCAGCAGCTTAACGCAGGGACAGGGAACGAACACCGGGGAGCTGTTTTTT.

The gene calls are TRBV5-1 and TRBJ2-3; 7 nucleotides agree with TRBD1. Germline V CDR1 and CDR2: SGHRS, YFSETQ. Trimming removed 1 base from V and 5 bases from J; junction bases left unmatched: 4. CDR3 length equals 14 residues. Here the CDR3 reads CASSLRRGRDTQYF. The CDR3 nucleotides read TGCGCCAGCAGCTTGCGAAGGGGGCGAGATACGCAGTATTTT.

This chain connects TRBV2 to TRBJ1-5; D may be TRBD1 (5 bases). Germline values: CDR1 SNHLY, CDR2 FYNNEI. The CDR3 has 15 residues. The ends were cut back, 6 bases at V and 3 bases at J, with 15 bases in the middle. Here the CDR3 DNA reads TGTGCCAGCAGATTACAGGACACAAACAATCAGCCCCAGCATTTT. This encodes CASRLQDTNNQPQHF.

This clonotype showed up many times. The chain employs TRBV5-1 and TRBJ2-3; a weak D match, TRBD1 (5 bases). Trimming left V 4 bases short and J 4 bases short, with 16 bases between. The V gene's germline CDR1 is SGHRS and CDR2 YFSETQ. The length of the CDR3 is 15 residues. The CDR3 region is CASSTPGIISDTQYF. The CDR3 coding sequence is TGCGCCAGCAGCACCCCAGGGATTATATCAGATACGCAGTATTTT. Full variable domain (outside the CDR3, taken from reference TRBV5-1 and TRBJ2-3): KAGVTQTPRYLIKTRGQQVTLSCSPISGHRSVSWYQQTPGQGLQFLFEYFSETQRNKGNFPGRFSGRQFSNSRSEMNVSTLELGDSALYLCASSTPGIISDTQYFGPGTRLTVL.

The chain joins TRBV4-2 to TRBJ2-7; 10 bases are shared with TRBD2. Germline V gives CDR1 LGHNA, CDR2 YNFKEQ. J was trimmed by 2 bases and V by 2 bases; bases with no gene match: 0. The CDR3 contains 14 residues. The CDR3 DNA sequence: TGTGCCAGCAGCCAAACTAGCGGGACCTACGAGCAGTACTTC. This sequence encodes CASSQTSGTYEQYF.

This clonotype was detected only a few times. This CDR3 is CASTPGGAGQNSPLHF. As DNA, the CDR3 is TGTGCCAGCACCCCGGGAGGGGCAGGGCAAAATTCACCCCTCCACTTT. The chain joins TRBV7-2 to TRBJ1-6, with a weak D call TRBD1 (5 bases). V lost 7 bases to trimming and J lost 7 bases, with 20 bases between them. CDR3 length: 16 residues. Germline CDR1 and CDR2: SGHTA and FQGNSA.

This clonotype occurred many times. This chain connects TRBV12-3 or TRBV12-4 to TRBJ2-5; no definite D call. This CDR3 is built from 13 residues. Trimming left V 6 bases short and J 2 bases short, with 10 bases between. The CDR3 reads CASSLMPQETQYF. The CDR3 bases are TGTGCCAGCAGCCTTATGCCACAAGAGACCCAGTACTTC.

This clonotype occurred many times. CDR3 residues: CASSQDPGTVSYEQYF. The CDR3 DNA reads TGCGCCAGCAGCCAAGATCCCGGGACTGTCTCCTACGAGCAGTACTTC. V is TRBV4-3 and J is TRBJ2-7; a weak D match, TRBD2 (6 bases). The length of the CDR3 is 16 residues. Looked up from germline, CDR1 is LGHNA and CDR2 is YSLEER. With 0 bases removed from V and 0 bases from J, the gap between germline ends came to 12 bases.

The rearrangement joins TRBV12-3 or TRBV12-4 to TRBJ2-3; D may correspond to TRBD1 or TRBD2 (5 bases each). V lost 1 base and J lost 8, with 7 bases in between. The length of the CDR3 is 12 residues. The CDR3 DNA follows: TGTGCCAGCAGTTTAGAGAGGGGTACGCAGTATTTT. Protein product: CASSLERGTQYF.

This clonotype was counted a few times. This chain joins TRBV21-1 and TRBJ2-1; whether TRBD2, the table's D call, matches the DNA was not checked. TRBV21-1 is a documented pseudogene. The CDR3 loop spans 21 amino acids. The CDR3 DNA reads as TGTGCCAGCAGCAAACTAGCGGGGGACCCTACGTTGTTGTCCGAAAACAATGAGCAGTTCTTC. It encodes CASSKLAGDPTLLSENNEQFF.

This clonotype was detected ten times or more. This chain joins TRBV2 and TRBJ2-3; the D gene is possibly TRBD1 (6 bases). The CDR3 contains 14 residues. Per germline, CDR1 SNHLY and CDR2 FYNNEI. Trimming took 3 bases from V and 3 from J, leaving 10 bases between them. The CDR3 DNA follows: TGTGCCAGCAGTGAGGGGGCATGGACAGATACGCAGTATTTT. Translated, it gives CASSEGAWTDTQYF.

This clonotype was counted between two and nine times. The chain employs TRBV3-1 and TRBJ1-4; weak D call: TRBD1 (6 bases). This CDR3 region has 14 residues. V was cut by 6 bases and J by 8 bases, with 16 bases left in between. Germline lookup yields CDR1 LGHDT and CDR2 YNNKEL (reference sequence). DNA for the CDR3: TGTGCCAGCAGTCAACCGGGGGGCAGGGAAAAACTGTTTTTT. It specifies CASSQPGGREKLFF.

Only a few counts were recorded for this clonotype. CDR3 in DNA: TGTGCCAGCAGTTTAACAGGGCCGGAGCATCAGCCCCAGCATTTT. This gives the protein CASSLTGPEHQPQHF. The chain has TRBV27 and TRBJ1-5, with D tentatively TRBD1 (6 bases). Germline lookup yields CDR1 MNHEY and CDR2 SMNVEV (reference sequence). This CDR3 region has 15 residues. Deletions cut 2 bases from V and 5 bases from J, with 13 bases between.

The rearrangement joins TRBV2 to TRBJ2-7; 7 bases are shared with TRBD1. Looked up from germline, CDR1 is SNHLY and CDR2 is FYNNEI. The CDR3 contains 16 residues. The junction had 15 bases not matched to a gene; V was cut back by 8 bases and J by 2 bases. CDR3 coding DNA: TGTGCCAGCGGAGGTTTAGTTCGGGGACAGACCTACGAGCAGTACTTC. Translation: CASGGLVRGQTYEQYF.

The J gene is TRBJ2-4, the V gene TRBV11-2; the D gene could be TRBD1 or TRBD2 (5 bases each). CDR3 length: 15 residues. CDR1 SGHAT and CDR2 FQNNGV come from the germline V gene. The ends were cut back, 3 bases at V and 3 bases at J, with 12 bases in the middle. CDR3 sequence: CASSFDRDLKNIQYF. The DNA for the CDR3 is TGTGCCAGCAGCTTTGACCGGGACCTCAAAAACATTCAGTACTTC.

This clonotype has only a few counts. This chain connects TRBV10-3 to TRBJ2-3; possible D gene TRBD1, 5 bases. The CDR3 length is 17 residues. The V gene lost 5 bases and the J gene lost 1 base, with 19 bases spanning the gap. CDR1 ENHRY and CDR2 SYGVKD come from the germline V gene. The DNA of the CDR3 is TGTGCCATCAGTCCGCTGAAACAGGTTCAGGGCACAGATACGCAGTATTTT. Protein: CAISPLKQVQGTDTQYF.

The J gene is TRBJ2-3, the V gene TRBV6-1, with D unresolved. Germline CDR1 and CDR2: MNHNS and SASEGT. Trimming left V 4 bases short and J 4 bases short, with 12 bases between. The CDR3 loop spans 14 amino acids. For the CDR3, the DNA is TGTGCCAGCAGTGTTTCGGTGCGCCCAGATACGCAGTATTTT. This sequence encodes CASSVSVRPDTQYF.

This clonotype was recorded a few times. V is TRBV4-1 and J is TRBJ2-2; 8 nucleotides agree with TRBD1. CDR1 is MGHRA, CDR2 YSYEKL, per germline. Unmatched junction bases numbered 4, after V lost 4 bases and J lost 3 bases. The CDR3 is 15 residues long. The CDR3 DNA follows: TGCGCCAGCAGCCCCCAGGGGGCGTACACCGGGGAGCTGTTTTTT. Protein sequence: CASSPQGAYTGELFF.

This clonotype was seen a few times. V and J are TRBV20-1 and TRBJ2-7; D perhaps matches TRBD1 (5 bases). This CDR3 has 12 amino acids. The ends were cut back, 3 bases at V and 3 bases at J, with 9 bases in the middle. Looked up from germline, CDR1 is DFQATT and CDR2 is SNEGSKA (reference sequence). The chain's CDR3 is CSASRTGYEQYF. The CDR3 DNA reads TGCAGTGCTAGTAGAACAGGCTACGAGCAGTACTTC.

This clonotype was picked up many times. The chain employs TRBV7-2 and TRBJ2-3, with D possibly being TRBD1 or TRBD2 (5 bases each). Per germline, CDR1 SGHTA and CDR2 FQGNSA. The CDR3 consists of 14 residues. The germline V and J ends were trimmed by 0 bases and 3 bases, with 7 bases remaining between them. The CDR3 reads CASSLAGETDTQYF. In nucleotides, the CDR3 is TGTGCCAGCAGCTTAGCAGGGGAGACAGATACGCAGTATTTT.

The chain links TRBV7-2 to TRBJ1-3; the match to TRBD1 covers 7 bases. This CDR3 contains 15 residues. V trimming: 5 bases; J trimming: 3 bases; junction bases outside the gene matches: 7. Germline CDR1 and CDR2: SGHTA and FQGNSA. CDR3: CASSPQTGNGNTIYF. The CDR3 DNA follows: TGTGCCAGCAGCCCCCAGACAGGGAATGGAAACACCATATATTTT. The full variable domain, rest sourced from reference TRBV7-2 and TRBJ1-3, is GAGVSQSPSNKVTEKGKDVELRCDPISGHTALYWYRQSLGQGLEFLIYFQGNSAPDKSGLPSDRFSAERTGGSVSTLTIQRTQQEDSAVYLCASSPQTGNGNTIYFGEGSWLTVV.

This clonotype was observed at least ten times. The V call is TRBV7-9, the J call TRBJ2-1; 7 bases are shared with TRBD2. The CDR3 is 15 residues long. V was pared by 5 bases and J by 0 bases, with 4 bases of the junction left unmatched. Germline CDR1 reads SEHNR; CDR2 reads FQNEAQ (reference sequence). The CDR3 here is CASSGRGSSYNEQFF. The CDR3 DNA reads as TGTGCCAGCAGCGGGCGGGGGAGCTCCTACAATGAGCAGTTCTTC.

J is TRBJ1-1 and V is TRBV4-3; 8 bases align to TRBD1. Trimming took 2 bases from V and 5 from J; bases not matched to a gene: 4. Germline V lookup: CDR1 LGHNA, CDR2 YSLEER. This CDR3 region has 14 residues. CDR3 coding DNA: TGCGCCAGCAGCCAAACAGGGGGAAGGACTGAAGCTTTCTTT. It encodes CASSQTGGRTEAFF.

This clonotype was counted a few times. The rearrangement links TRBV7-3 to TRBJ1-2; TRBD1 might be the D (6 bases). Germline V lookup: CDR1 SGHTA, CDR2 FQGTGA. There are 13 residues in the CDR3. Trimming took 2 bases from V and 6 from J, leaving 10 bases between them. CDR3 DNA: TGTGCCAGCAGCTTAGGGGGGGCCCATGGCTACACCTTC. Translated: CASSLGGAHGYTF.

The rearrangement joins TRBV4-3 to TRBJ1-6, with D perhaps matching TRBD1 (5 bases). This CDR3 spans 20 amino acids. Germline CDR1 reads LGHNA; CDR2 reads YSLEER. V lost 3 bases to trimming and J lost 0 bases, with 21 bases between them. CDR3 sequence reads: CASSHLFDSYLSSYNSPLHF. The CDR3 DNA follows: TGCGCCAGCAGCCATCTTTTCGACAGTTACTTGAGCTCCTATAATTCACCCCTCCACTTT.

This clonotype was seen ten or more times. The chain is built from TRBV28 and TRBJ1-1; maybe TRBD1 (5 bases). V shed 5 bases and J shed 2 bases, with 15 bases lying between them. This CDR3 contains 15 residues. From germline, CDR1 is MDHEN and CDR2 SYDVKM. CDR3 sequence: CASSPPGQGNTEAFF. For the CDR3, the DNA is TGTGCCAGCAGTCCCCCGGGGCAGGGTAACACTGAAGCTTTCTTT. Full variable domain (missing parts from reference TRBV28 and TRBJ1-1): DVKVTQSSRYLVKRTGEKVFLECVQDMDHENMFWYRQDPGLGLRLIYFSYDVKMKEKGDIPEGYSVSREKKERFSLILESASTNQTSMYLCASSPPGQGNTEAFFGQGTRLTVV.

CDR3: CASSLGVHYSNTGELFF. CDR3 nucleotide sequence: TGTGCCAGCAGCCTCGGAGTGCACTACAGCAACACCGGGGAGCTGTTTTTT. The chain carries TRBV6-5 and TRBJ2-2, with D uncertain. V was cut by 6 bases and J by 2 bases, with 19 bases left in between. The germline V gene encodes CDR1 MNHEY and CDR2 SVGAGI. There are 17 residues in the CDR3.

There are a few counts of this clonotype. CDR3 residues: CASELYGTDTQYF. CDR3 coding DNA: TGTGCCAGCGAACTCTATGGCACAGATACGCAGTATTTT. The genes are TRBV7-2 and TRBJ2-3, with D unresolved. Germline V CDR1 and CDR2: SGHTA, FQGNSA. This CDR3 is built from 13 residues. The V end was cut by 8 bases, the J end by 1 base, with 10 bases between.

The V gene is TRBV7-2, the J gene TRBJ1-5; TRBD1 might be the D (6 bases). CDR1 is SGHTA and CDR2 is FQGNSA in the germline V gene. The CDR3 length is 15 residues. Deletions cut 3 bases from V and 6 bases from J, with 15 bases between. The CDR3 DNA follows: TGTGCCAGCAGCTTCGCTCTGGGGGCGGGTCAGCCCCAGCATTTT. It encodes CASSFALGAGQPQHF.

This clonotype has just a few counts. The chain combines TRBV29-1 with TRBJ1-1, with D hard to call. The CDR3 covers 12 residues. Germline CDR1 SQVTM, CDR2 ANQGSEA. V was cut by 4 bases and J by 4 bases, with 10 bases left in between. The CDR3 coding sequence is TGCAGCGTTGGGAATTCGGGCACTGAAGCTTTCTTT. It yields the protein CSVGNSGTEAFF. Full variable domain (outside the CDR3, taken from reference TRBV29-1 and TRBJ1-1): SAVISQKPSRDICQRGTSLTIQCQVDSQVTMMFWYRQQPGQSLTLIATANQGSEATYESGFVIDKFPISRPNLTFSTLTVSNMSPEDSSIYLCSVGNSGTEAFFGQGTRLTVV.